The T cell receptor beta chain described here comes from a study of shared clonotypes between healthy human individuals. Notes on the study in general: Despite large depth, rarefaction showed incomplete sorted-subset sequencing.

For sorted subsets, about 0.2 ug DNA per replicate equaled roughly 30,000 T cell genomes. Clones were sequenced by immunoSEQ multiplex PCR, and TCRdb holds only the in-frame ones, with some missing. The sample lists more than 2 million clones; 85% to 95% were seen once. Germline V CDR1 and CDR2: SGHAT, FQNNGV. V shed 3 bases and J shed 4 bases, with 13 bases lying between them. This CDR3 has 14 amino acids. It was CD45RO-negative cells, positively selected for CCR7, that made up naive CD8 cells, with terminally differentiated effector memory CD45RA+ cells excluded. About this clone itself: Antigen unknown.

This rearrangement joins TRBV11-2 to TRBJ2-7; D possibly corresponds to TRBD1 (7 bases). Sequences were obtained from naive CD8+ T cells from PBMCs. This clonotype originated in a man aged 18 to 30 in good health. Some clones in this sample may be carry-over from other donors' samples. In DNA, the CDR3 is TGTGCCAGCAGCTTCCAACAGGGGAGGTACGAGCAGTACTTC. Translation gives CASSFQQGRYEQYF.